This TCR beta chain was profiled in a study of T cells after posttransplantation cyclophosphamide. Study-level points and caveats: Donor-recipient repertoire similarity was low at 1-2 months, rising over year one. After PTCy, TRB diversity resembled that of CNI/methotrexate controls. TRB overlap between skin or GI tissue T cells and blood was limited.

Peripheral blood was collected from the related graft donor on the marrow donation day. Using immunoSEQ multiplex PCR, the repertoire was profiled, and TCRdb retains in-frame clones only, with some absent. This table has around 47,000 clones, 85% to 95% appearing once. In the case of this clone: Antigen specificity is unknown.

The germline V and J ends were trimmed by 8 bases and 2 bases, with 9 bases remaining between them. This CDR3 has 12 amino acids. Germline V gene sequence: CDR1 ENHRY, CDR2 SYGVKD. Sequencing was performed on PBMCs. The chain links TRBV10-3 to TRBJ1-1; D remains ambiguous. This TCR was sampled from a woman younger than 45 in good health and a related stem cell transplant donor. CDR3 sequence reads: CAIARENTEAFF. CDR3 DNA sequence: TGTGCCATCGCTCGGGAAAACACTGAAGCTTTCTTT.